A single sample gave rise to the 29 T cell receptor beta chains below, sequenced in a study of blood T cell repertoires in COVID-19. Measured with immunoSEQ multiplex PCR; TCRdb has only the in-frame clones, and not every one. The sample has 250,000 or so clones; roughly 84% are singletons. Sequenced: PBMCs or T cells enriched from blood (not recorded which). The receptors were gathered from a woman between 50 and 59 years old who had been exposed to COVID-19.

The gene calls are TRBV10-3 and TRBJ1-1, with 8 bases lining up with TRBD1. This CDR3 spans 14 amino acids. After removal of 10 bases from V and 2 bases from J, the junction contained 9 bases not matched to a gene. Looked up from germline, CDR1 is ENHRY and CDR2 is SYGVKD. The CDR3 DNA follows: TGTGCCACTTCGACAGGGGAGAAAAACACTGAAGCTTTCTTT. Translating gives CATSTGEKNTEAFF.

The chain uses TRBV6-5 and TRBJ2-1; no clear D gene. This CDR3 is built from 13 residues. With 10 bases removed from V and 0 bases from J, the gap between germline ends came to 10 bases. Germline V lookup: CDR1 MNHEY, CDR2 SVGAGI. CDR3 protein: CATKPFSYNEQFF. The CDR3, as DNA: TGTGCCACTAAACCGTTCTCCTACAATGAGCAGTTCTTC.

The V gene is TRBV3-1 (or the pseudogene TRBV3-2), the J gene TRBJ2-5; 7 bases match TRBD2. Germline loops: CDR1 LGHDT, CDR2 YNNKEL (reference sequence). V shed 1 base and J 4 bases; nucleotides not matched to a gene: 6. The CDR3 is 15 residues long. CDR3 region: CASSQAGPGGETQYF. The DNA of the CDR3 is TGTGCCAGCAGCCAAGCAGGGCCGGGGGGAGAGACCCAGTACTTC.

The CDR3 loop is CASSYSGQGDNYGYTF. Here the CDR3 DNA reads TGTGCCAGCAGTTACTCCGGACAGGGAGATAACTATGGCTACACCTTC. The rearrangement joins TRBV6-6 to TRBJ1-2; the match to TRBD1 covers 8 bases. Per germline, CDR1 MNHNY and CDR2 SVGAGI (reference sequence). V dropped 0 bases and J dropped 1; count of bases not matched to a gene: 4. This CDR3 spans 16 amino acids.

CDR3 protein: CASRVGTAYNEQFF. DNA of the CDR3: TGTGCCAGCAGAGTCGGGACAGCGTACAATGAGCAGTTCTTC. The chain uses TRBV7-2 and TRBJ2-1; TRBD1 agrees at 7 bases. Losses at the gene ends were 6 bases for V and 4 bases for J; bases not matched to a gene: 6. Germline CDR1 and CDR2: SGHTA and FQGNSA. This CDR3 is built from 14 residues. Using reference TRBV7-2 and TRBJ2-1 for the parts outside the CDR3, the full variable domain is GAGVSQSPSNKVTEKGKDVELRCDPISGHTALYWYRQSLGQGLEFLIYFQGNSAPDKSGLPSDRFSAERTGGSVSTLTIQRTQQEDSAVYLCASRVGTAYNEQFFGPGTRLTVL.

The genes are TRBV18 and TRBJ1-2; a weak D match, TRBD1 (6 bases). Trimming removed 0 bases from V and 2 bases from J, with 13 bases in between. Germline V gives CDR1 KGHSH, CDR2 LQKENI. This CDR3 is 16 amino acids long. The CDR3 coding sequence is TGTGCCAGCTCACCACCGCTCGGACAGCGAAACTATGGCTACACCTTC. Protein sequence: CASSPPLGQRNYGYTF.

This chain links TRBV5-1 with TRBJ1-6, with 7 bases matching TRBD1. CDR1 SGHRS and CDR2 YFSETQ come from the germline V gene. The trim removed 5 bases at V and 7 bases at J, leaving 6 bases unmatched. The CDR3 runs 14 residues. The CDR3 sequence is CASSRDSLNSPLHF. CDR3 bases: TGCGCCAGCAGTCGGGACAGCCTCAATTCACCCCTCCACTTT.

The V and J genes are TRBV4-1 and TRBJ2-7; weak D call: TRBD1 (8 bases). Germline CDR1 MGHRA, CDR2 YSYEKL. V was pared by 1 base and J by 2 bases, with 27 bases between. There are 20 residues in the CDR3. CDR3 residues: CASSQAWVDRAASGPYEQYF. In DNA form, the CDR3 reads TGCGCCAGCAGCCAAGCCTGGGTGGACAGGGCGGCTAGCGGTCCCTACGAGCAGTACTTC.

The rearrangement uses TRBV19 and TRBJ1-5, with TRBD1 as a possible D gene (5 bases). The V gene lost 7 bases and the J gene lost 5 bases, with 12 bases spanning the gap. The CDR3 is 13 amino acids. The germline V gene encodes CDR1 LNHDA and CDR2 SQIVND (reference sequence). As DNA, the CDR3 is TGTGCCAGTAAATCGGACACTTATCAGCCCCAGCATTTT. Translating it yields CASKSDTYQPQHF.

The V gene is TRBV12-3 or TRBV12-4, the J gene TRBJ1-2; 10 bases are a match to TRBD1. J was trimmed by 6 bases and V by 6 bases; bases with no gene match: 4. This CDR3 contains 13 residues. Here the CDR3 reads CASRGGQGNGYTF. CDR3 bases: TGTGCCAGCAGGGGGGGACAGGGGAATGGCTACACCTTC.

V and J are TRBV6-5 and TRBJ2-1, with TRBD2 identical over 9 bases. Per the germline V gene, CDR1 is MNHEY and CDR2 is SVGAGI. Trimming cost V 7 bases and J 10 bases; bases outside gene matches: 8. This CDR3 contains 13 residues. CDR3 in DNA: TGTGCCAGCACCCCGCGGGGGGGAGGGGAGCAGTTCTTC. Translating it yields CASTPRGGGEQFF.

The chain uses TRBV27 and TRBJ1-2; possible D gene TRBD1, 5 bases. The CDR3 covers 12 residues. Trimming stripped 8 bases from V and 4 bases from J, with 11 bases between. The germline V gene has CDR1 MNHEY and CDR2 SMNVEV (reference sequence). The CDR3 nucleotides are TGTGCCAGCTCGGGGGGAGGCTATGGCTACACCTTC. This codes for CASSGGGYGYTF.

This sequence joins TRBV4-2 and TRBJ2-1; 8 nucleotides agree with TRBD2. The trim removed 1 base at V and 7 bases at J, leaving 9 bases unmatched. The length of the CDR3 is 16 residues. Germline assignment: CDR1 LGHNA and CDR2 YNFKEQ. Written as DNA, the CDR3 is TGTGCCAGCAGCCAAGGAGCCGGGGGGGTTCGAAATGAGCAGTTCTTC. Its protein product is CASSQGAGGVRNEQFF.

The chain couples TRBV28 to TRBJ1-2; tentative D call: TRBD1 (5 bases). Deletions cut 2 bases from V and 5 bases from J, with 12 bases between. Germline CDR1 and CDR2: MDHEN and SYDVKM. The CDR3 sequence is 14 residues long. CDR3 residues: CASSLGGGGYGYTF. CDR3 sequence (DNA): TGTGCCAGCAGTTTAGGTGGCGGGGGTTATGGCTACACCTTC.

A remark on this clone: Other DNA sequences in the sample encode the same CDR3. The rearrangement uses TRBV6-6 and TRBJ2-4; possible D gene TRBD2, 6 bases. V lost 0 bases to trimming and J lost 0 bases, with 6 bases between them. Germline loops: CDR1 MNHNY, CDR2 SVGAGI (reference sequence). The CDR3 is 15 residues long. CDR3 bases: TGTGCCAGCAGTTACTCGGGGGGAGCCAAAAACATTCAGTACTTC. Its translation: CASSYSGGAKNIQYF.

The chain is built from TRBV9 and TRBJ2-1; 7 nucleotides align to TRBD2. This CDR3 is built from 15 residues. V shed 0 bases, J shed 5 bases, and the junction held 5 bases outside the gene matches. The germline V gene encodes CDR1 SGDLS and CDR2 YYNGEE. Here the CDR3 DNA reads TGTGCCAGCAGCGTAGTAGCTAGCGGCCACAATGAGCAGTTCTTC. Translating it yields CASSVVASGHNEQFF.

The chain recombines TRBV9 with TRBJ2-1; D gene unclear. Trimming removed 0 bases at V and 2 bases at J, with 9 bases between. Per the germline V gene, CDR1 is SGDLS and CDR2 is YYNGEE. The CDR3 is 15 amino acids. In nucleotides, the CDR3 is TGTGCCAGCAGCGTAGGGTTTGGCACCTACAATGAGCAGTTCTTC. It specifies CASSVGFGTYNEQFF.

In its sample, this clone was seen a few times. The gene calls are TRBV10-1 and TRBJ1-6, with D tentatively TRBD1 (5 bases). The V end lost 7 bases, the J end lost 6 bases, and 10 bases lay between the germline ends. This CDR3 comprises 13 residues. CDR1 is WNHNN and CDR2 is SYGVQD in the germline V gene (reference sequence). The CDR3 nucleotides are TGCGCCAGCACGGACAACCTTAATTCACCCCTCCACTTT. It encodes CASTDNLNSPLHF.

The V call is TRBV7-9, the J call TRBJ2-7; 8 bases match TRBD1. This CDR3 spans 15 amino acids. J was trimmed by 4 bases and V by 2 bases; bases with no gene match: 7. Germline V gives CDR1 SEHNR, CDR2 FQNEAQ (reference sequence). The CDR3 sequence is CASSLTQGASYEQYF. The CDR3 DNA follows: TGTGCCAGCAGCTTAACGCAGGGGGCAAGTTACGAGCAGTACTTC. The full variable domain, completed using reference TRBV7-9 and TRBJ2-7, is DTGVSQNPRHKITKRGQNVTFRCDPISEHNRLYWYRQTLGQGPEFLTYFQNEAQLEKSRLLSDRFSAERPKGSFSTLEIQRTEQGDSAMYLCASSLTQGASYEQYFGPGTRLTVT.

The chain uses TRBV5-4 and TRBJ2-7; 9 nucleotides agree with TRBD2. V gave up 0 bases and J gave up 7 bases; unmatched junction bases: 11. CDR3 length equals 16 residues. CDR1 SGHNT and CDR2 YYREEE come from the germline V gene (reference sequence). The CDR3 nucleotides read TGTGCCAGCAGCTTGGGATCGGCGGGGGGGCTCGCAGAGCAGTACTTC. This translates into CASSLGSAGGLAEQYF.

The rearrangement joins TRBV6-5 to TRBJ1-1; 9 bases are a match to TRBD1. The CDR3 is made up of 14 amino acids. Trimming removed 6 bases from V and 5 bases from J; junction bases left unmatched: 7. The germline CDR1 and CDR2 sequences are MNHEY and SVGAGI. The CDR3 DNA follows: TGTGCCAGCAGCCCAACCGGGACAGGGACTGAAGCTTTCTTT. As protein: CASSPTGTGTEAFF.

CDR3 in amino acids: CASSLDRRAYTF. The CDR3 DNA reads TGTGCCAGCAGTTTGGACAGGAGGGCCTACACCTTC. This chain uses TRBV12-3 or TRBV12-4 with TRBJ1-2; 7 nucleotides line up with TRBD1. V shed 3 bases, J shed 10 bases, and the junction held 5 bases outside the gene matches. The CDR3 is 12 residues long.

This chain links TRBV5-1 with TRBJ2-7; TRBD1 matches 12 bases. This CDR3 is built from 18 residues. The V gene end was trimmed by 0 bases and the J gene end by 6 bases; junction bases not matched to a gene: 13. Germline loops: CDR1 SGHRS, CDR2 YFSETQ. CDR3 nucleotide sequence: TGCGCCAGCAGCTTGGCATGGGACAGGGGGCGTCTTTCGACCGAGCAGTACTTC. It yields the protein CASSLAWDRGRLSTEQYF. The entire variable domain, with the rest obtained from reference TRBV5-1 and TRBJ2-7, is as follows: KAGVTQTPRYLIKTRGQQVTLSCSPISGHRSVSWYQQTPGQGLQFLFEYFSETQRNKGNFPGRFSGRQFSNSRSEMNVSTLELGDSALYLCASSLAWDRGRLSTEQYFGPGTRLTVT.

This clone was picked up one time. The V and J genes are TRBV6-2 or TRBV6-3 and TRBJ2-6; a weak D match, TRBD1 (5 bases). The CDR3 runs 14 residues. The ends were cut back, 6 bases at V and 4 bases at J, with 10 bases in the middle. The germline V gene encodes CDR1 MNHEY and CDR2 SVGEGT. DNA of the CDR3: TGTGCCAGCAGCTCTTCAGGGGGGGCCAACGTCCTGACTTTC. Its translation: CASSSSGGANVLTF.

This chain joins TRBV28 and TRBJ1-3, with D perhaps TRBD1 (5 bases). Germline values: CDR1 MDHEN, CDR2 SYDVKM. V dropped 9 bases and J dropped 0 bases, with 9 bases sitting between them. The CDR3 extends over 13 amino acids. The CDR3 DNA reads as TGTGCCAGTACAGGCGCCTCTGGAAACACCATATATTTT. This sequence encodes CASTGASGNTIYF.

This clone was detected a few times. The V call is TRBV7-3, the J call TRBJ1-1; D may be TRBD1 (6 bases). Germline CDR1 SGHTA, CDR2 FQGTGA. Between the trimmed V and J ends, which lost 5 bases and 5 bases, there was a span of 18 bases. The CDR3 is 15 amino acids. The CDR3 sequence: CASSPQAGAKTEAFF. DNA of the CDR3: TGTGCCAGCAGCCCCCAGGCAGGGGCAAAGACTGAAGCTTTCTTT. The variable domain in full, with the rest retrieved from reference TRBV7-3 and TRBJ1-1, is GAGVSQTPSNKVTEKGKYVELRCDPISGHTALYWYRQSLGQGPEFLIYFQGTGAADDSGLPNDRFFAVRPEGSVSTLKIQRTERGDSAVYLCASSPQAGAKTEAFFGQGTRLTVV.

The V call is TRBV10-3, the J call TRBJ1-1; D is ambiguous. Trimming cost V 3 bases and J 5 bases, with 13 bases left between them. Germline CDR1 reads ENHRY; CDR2 reads SYGVKD. This CDR3 contains 14 residues. The CDR3 DNA reads TGTGCCATCAGTGACCCTGACCGGGGTACTGAAGCTTTCTTT. Protein sequence: CAISDPDRGTEAFF.

This clone came up a few times. The junction differs from germline at one of its ends, possibly a read error. The chain recombines TRBV18 with TRBJ1-1, with D uncertain. The CDR3 consists of 14 residues. In germline, CDR1 is KGHSH, CDR2 LQKENI. CDR3 bases: TGTGCCAGCTCGCCACGAGGCGATAACACTGAAGCTTTCTTT. Protein product: CASSPRGDNTEAFF.

A few counts support this clone. V gene TRBV7-2 combines with J gene TRBJ2-7, with 8 bases fitting TRBD2. In germline, CDR1 is SGHTA, CDR2 FQGNSA. The V and J ends lost 5 bases and 6 bases, in that order; junction bases with no gene match: 18. The CDR3 sequence is 17 residues long. The chain's CDR3 is CASSPRSYTGGPGEQYF. In nucleotides, the CDR3 is TGTGCCAGCAGCCCAAGAAGTTATACGGGGGGGCCCGGCGAGCAGTACTTC.